Below, 21 T cell receptor beta chains from the same sample are listed, as sequenced in a study of cytomegalovirus exposure and HLA in healthy donors listed by TCRdb under 2017. Libraries were made using the immunoSEQ multiplex PCR assay. For the multiplex PCR, a mixture combining 60 forward primers for TCR Vbeta segments and 13 reverse primers for TCR Jbeta segments was used. Held by TCRdb, this immuneACCESS table contains in-frame sequences only and omits some clones. Under half of the omission traces to an unresolved V gene where checked; the cause of the rest is unknown. For this sample the table gives about 120,000 clones, of which around 80% were detected only once. More than 0.2% of the sample rests with the top ten. Sequenced: PBMCs. Receptors originate from a man in his forties or fifties in good health and CMV-seronegative.

The chain is built from TRBV7-9 and TRBJ2-5, with D unresolved. The J call could be wrong; TRBJ2-7 is a better fit for the DNA end. Germline V CDR1 and CDR2: SEHNR, FQNEAQ (reference sequence). This CDR3 has 13 residues. The CDR3 loop is CASSLETYYEQYF. The CDR3 region has the DNA TGTGCCAGCAGCTTAGAGACCTACTACGAGCAGTACTTC.

The V call is TRBV5-8, the J call TRBJ1-4; D may be TRBD1 (6 bases). The germline V and J ends were trimmed by 2 bases and 8 bases, with 7 bases remaining between them. Germline loops: CDR1 SGHTS, CDR2 YDEGEE. The CDR3 consists of 12 residues. This CDR3 reads CASSLRGEKLFF. CDR3 sequence (DNA): TGTGCCAGCAGCTTAAGGGGGGAAAAACTGTTTTTT.

This chain links TRBV29-1 with TRBJ1-1; D perhaps matches TRBD1 (6 bases). This CDR3 has 13 amino acids. The germline V gene encodes CDR1 SQVTM and CDR2 ANQGSEA. V lost 4 bases, J lost 4 bases, and 13 bases lay in between. CDR3 DNA: TGCAGCGTTGGGGGGGGCTGGGGCACTGAAGCTTTCTTT. It specifies CSVGGGWGTEAFF.

The V call is TRBV25-1, the J call TRBJ1-6; a possible D gene is TRBD1 (6 bases). Trimming removed 5 bases at V and 9 bases at J, with 17 bases between. Germline V gene lookup returns CDR1 MGHDK and CDR2 SYGVNS. The CDR3 is 15 residues long. CDR3 loop: CASSRTGSPFSPLHF. The CDR3, as DNA: TGTGCCAGCAGTAGAACAGGGTCCCCTTTTTCACCCCTCCACTTT. The whole variable domain, remainder taken from reference TRBV25-1 and TRBJ1-6, is EADIYQTPRYLVIGTGKKITLECSQTMGHDKMYWYQQDPGMELHLIHYSYGVNSTEKGDLSSESTVSRIRTEHFPLTLESARPSHTSQYLCASSRTGSPFSPLHFGNGTRLTVT.

CDR3 amino acids: CASTPGWGGPDTQYF. CDR3 nucleotide sequence: TGTGCCAGCACCCCTGGTTGGGGGGGCCCAGATACGCAGTATTTT. The rearrangement uses TRBV7-2 and TRBJ2-3; TRBD2 is a possible D gene (7 bases). CDR3 length equals 15 residues. CDR1 and CDR2 (germline): SGHTA, FQGNSA. V was clipped by 7 bases and J by 4 bases, with 18 bases between them.

This sequence joins TRBV28 and TRBJ1-1, with 7 bases identical to TRBD1. Losses at the gene ends were 2 bases for V and 0 bases for J; bases not matched to a gene: 9. The V gene's germline CDR1 is MDHEN and CDR2 SYDVKM. The length of the CDR3 is 17 residues. CDR3 nucleotides: TGTGCCAGCAGTTTAATTACCGGGACAGCCATGAACACTGAAGCTTTCTTT. Translation: CASSLITGTAMNTEAFF.

This chain connects TRBV7-3 to TRBJ2-7; D is perhaps TRBD1 (5 bases). CDR1 and CDR2 (germline): SGHTA, FQGTGA. Trimming removed 0 bases at V and 5 bases at J, with 17 bases between. The CDR3 sequence is 16 residues long. CDR3 residues: CASSLTYRGKADEQYF. DNA for the CDR3: TGTGCCAGCAGCTTAACGTATAGGGGAAAGGCGGACGAGCAGTACTTC. Combining the CDR3 with reference TRBV7-3 and TRBJ2-7 gives the whole variable domain GAGVSQTPSNKVTEKGKYVELRCDPISGHTALYWYRQSLGQGPEFLIYFQGTGAADDSGLPNDRFFAVRPEGSVSTLKIQRTERGDSAVYLCASSLTYRGKADEQYFGPGTRLTVT.

This chain connects TRBV9 to TRBJ1-1, with TRBD1 matching 9 bases. The CDR3 length is 15 residues. Trimming cost V 4 bases and J 8 bases; bases outside gene matches: 12. CDR1 and CDR2 from the germline V gene are SGDLS and YYNGEE. The CDR3 DNA follows: TGTGCCAGCAGCTTGTCGGCTTTGGGGACAGGGGAAGCTTTCTTT. It encodes CASSLSALGTGEAFF. The whole variable domain, filled in from reference TRBV9 and TRBJ1-1, reads DSGVTQTPKHLITATGQRVTLRCSPRSGDLSVYWYQQSLDQGLQFLIQYYNGEERAKGNILERFSAQQFPDLHSELNLSSLELGDSALYFCASSLSALGTGEAFFGQGTRLTVV.

The V gene is TRBV7-9, the J gene TRBJ2-3; 7 positions match TRBD2. The ends lost 4 bases at V and 5 bases at J; junction bases unmatched: 9. Looked up from germline, CDR1 is SEHNR and CDR2 is FQNEAQ (reference sequence). This CDR3 has 15 residues. CDR3 in DNA: TGTGCCAGCAGCTCCCAAGCGGGATGGGTAGATACGCAGTATTTT. It specifies CASSSQAGWVDTQYF.

The chain has TRBV5-1 and TRBJ1-2, with 7 nucleotides matching TRBD1. In germline, CDR1 is SGHRS, CDR2 YFSETQ. V shed 4 bases and J 4 bases; nucleotides not matched to a gene: 4. This CDR3 region has 13 residues. CDR3 sequence reads: CASSPTGIYGYTF. CDR3 in DNA: TGCGCCAGCAGCCCGACAGGGATCTATGGCTACACCTTC.

This chain joins TRBV28 and TRBJ1-3; tentative D call: TRBD1 (6 bases). CDR3 size: 13 residues. The V gene's germline CDR1 is MDHEN and CDR2 SYDVKM. The germline V and J ends were trimmed by 6 bases and 4 bases, with 10 bases remaining between them. CDR3: CASSEGGGNTIYF. CDR3 sequence (DNA): TGTGCCAGCAGCGAGGGGGGGGGAAACACCATATATTTT.

This clone was seen once. The chain has TRBV7-2 and TRBJ1-1; D remains unclear. This CDR3 spans 14 amino acids. Germline-derived CDR1 and CDR2 are SGHTA and FQGNSA. V shed 2 bases and J shed 1 base, with 8 bases lying between them. CDR3 region: CASSLRGRNTEAFF. In nucleotides, the CDR3 is TGTGCCAGCAGCTTACGGGGTAGGAACACTGAAGCTTTCTTT.

This clone has only one observation. The V gene is TRBV6-5, the J gene TRBJ1-3; a weak D match, TRBD1 (5 bases). CDR1 and CDR2 from the germline V gene are MNHEY and SVGAGI. Trimming shortened V by 4 bases and J by 7 bases, and 17 bases separated the two germline ends. The CDR3 extends over 15 amino acids. This CDR3 is CASSCSRAGSNTIYF. The DNA of the CDR3 is TGTGCCAGCAGTTGCTCCAGGGCCGGTAGTAACACCATATATTTT.

Concerning this clone itself: Other DNA variants within this sample encode the same CDR3. V usage is TRBV7-3 and J usage is TRBJ1-6; unclear D gene. Looked up from germline, CDR1 is SGHTA and CDR2 is FQGTGA. The CDR3 runs to 12 residues. With 4 bases removed from V and 6 bases from J, the gap between germline ends came to 4 bases. The CDR3 is CASSSSNSPLHF. CDR3 nucleotides: TGTGCCAGCAGCTCGTCTAATTCACCCCTCCACTTT.

This clone was counted a single time. V is TRBV7-3 and J is TRBJ2-5, with D tentatively TRBD2 (6 bases). There are 14 residues in the CDR3. V was shortened by 5 bases and J by 6 bases, with 16 bases between the two germline ends. Germline V gene sequence: CDR1 SGHTA, CDR2 FQGTGA. CDR3 region: CASSRDGRMKTQYF. CDR3 nucleotide sequence: TGTGCCAGCAGCAGAGATGGGAGGATGAAGACCCAGTACTTC.

The rearrangement uses TRBV28 and TRBJ2-3; tentative D call: TRBD1 (5 bases). V shed 4 bases and J shed 1 base, with 12 bases lying between them. Germline values: CDR1 MDHEN, CDR2 SYDVKM. The CDR3 extends over 15 amino acids. For the CDR3, the DNA is TGTGCCAGCAGTTATTCAGGGTATCGCACAGATACGCAGTATTTT. It translates to CASSYSGYRTDTQYF.

J is TRBJ1-1 and V is TRBV19; unclear D gene. The CDR3 spans 13 residues. CDR1 and CDR2 from the germline V gene are LNHDA and SQIVND (reference sequence). Trimming left V 1 base short and J 0 bases short, with 3 bases between. CDR3 sequence (DNA): TGTGCCAGTAGTATAGGCGTGAACACTGAAGCTTTCTTT. Amino acid sequence: CASSIGVNTEAFF.

The rearrangement joins TRBV19 to TRBJ2-3; D is uncertain. Germline V CDR1 and CDR2: LNHDA, SQIVND (reference sequence). V dropped 3 bases and J dropped 3 bases, with 10 bases sitting between them. This CDR3 region has 14 residues. The CDR3 sequence is CASSMESYTDTQYF. DNA for the CDR3: TGTGCCAGTAGTATGGAGTCTTATACAGATACGCAGTATTTT.

This chain joins TRBV10-3 and TRBJ1-1, with 8 bases fitting TRBD1. Germline V CDR1 and CDR2: ENHRY, SYGVKD. CDR3 size: 15 residues. V trimming: 10 bases; J trimming: 2 bases; junction bases outside the gene matches: 12. Here the CDR3 DNA reads TGTGCCACTCAAGGATCGGGACAGGTCAACACTGAAGCTTTCTTT. Residues: CATQGSGQVNTEAFF.

The chain joins TRBV6-1 to TRBJ2-4; D remains ambiguous. V was clipped by 1 base and J by 0 bases, with 7 bases between them. This CDR3 comprises 15 residues. Germline V CDR1 and CDR2: MNHNS, SASEGT. CDR3 region: CASSEVSVAKNIQYF. In DNA, the CDR3 is TGTGCCAGCAGTGAAGTATCCGTAGCCAAAAACATTCAGTACTTC.

The chain recombines TRBV5-4 with TRBJ2-5; maybe TRBD2 (6 bases). In germline, CDR1 is SGHNT, CDR2 YYREEE (reference sequence). CDR3 length equals 13 residues. The germline V and J ends were trimmed by 2 bases and 5 bases, with 10 bases remaining between them. The CDR3 protein is CASSFGGSETQYF. In DNA form, the CDR3 reads TGTGCCAGCAGCTTCGGGGGTTCGGAGACCCAGTACTTC. Complete variable domain (other parts from reference TRBV5-4 and TRBJ2-5): ETGVTQSPTHLIKTRGQQVTLRCSSQSGHNTVSWYQQALGQGPQFIFQYYREEENGRGNFPPRFSGLQFPNYSSELNVNALELDDSALYLCASSFGGSETQYFGPGTRLLVL.